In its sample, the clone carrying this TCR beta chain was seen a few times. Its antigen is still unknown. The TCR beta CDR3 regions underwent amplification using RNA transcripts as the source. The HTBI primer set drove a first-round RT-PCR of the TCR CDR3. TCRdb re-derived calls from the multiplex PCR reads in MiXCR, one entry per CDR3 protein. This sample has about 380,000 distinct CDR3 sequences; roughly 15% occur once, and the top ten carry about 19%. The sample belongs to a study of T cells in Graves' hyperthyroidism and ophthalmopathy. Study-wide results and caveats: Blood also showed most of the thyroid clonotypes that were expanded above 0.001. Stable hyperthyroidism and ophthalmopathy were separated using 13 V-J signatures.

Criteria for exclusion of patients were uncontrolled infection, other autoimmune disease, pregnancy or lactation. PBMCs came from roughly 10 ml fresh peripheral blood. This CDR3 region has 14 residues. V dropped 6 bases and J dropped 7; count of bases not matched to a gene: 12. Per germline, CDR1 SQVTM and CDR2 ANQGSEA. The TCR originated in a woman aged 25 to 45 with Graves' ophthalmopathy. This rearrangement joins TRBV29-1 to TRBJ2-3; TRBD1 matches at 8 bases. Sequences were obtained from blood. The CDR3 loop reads CSVITGGLTNTQYF. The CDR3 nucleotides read TGCAGCGTGATTACAGGGGGTTTAACAAATACGCAGTATTTT.